The 19 T cell receptor beta chains below were found in one sample sequenced in a study of blood T cell repertoires in COVID-19. Here immunoSEQ multiplex PCR was the method, and the copy in TCRdb shows in-frame clones only, minus some. The repertoire consists of over 200,000 clones, with more than 80% occurring once and the leading ten covering around 1.3%. Sequenced: peripheral blood. All receptors derive from a woman aged 25 to 45 with COVID-19, enrolled during active disease.

This chain connects TRBV6-5 to TRBJ2-5, with no clear D. V lost 3 bases and J 1 base, leaving 9 bases between the germline ends. Germline assignment: CDR1 MNHEY and CDR2 SVGAGI. CDR3 length: 14 amino acids. The DNA of the CDR3 is TGTGCCAGCAGTTATCAAACATCCCAAGAGACCCAGTACTTC. It is translated as CASSYQTSQETQYF.

The chain combines TRBV14 with TRBJ2-3; 11 bases are shared with TRBD2. V lost 0 bases, J lost 0 bases, and 8 bases stayed unmatched. Germline V gene lookup returns CDR1 SGHDN and CDR2 FVKESK. This CDR3 contains 19 residues. The CDR3 sequence: CASSQEGLAGGLSTDTQYF. The CDR3 nucleotides read TGTGCCAGCAGCCAAGAAGGGCTAGCGGGGGGCCTAAGCACAGATACGCAGTATTTT.

V usage is TRBV15 and J usage is TRBJ2-1; D remains ambiguous. The V gene's germline CDR1 is LNHNV and CDR2 YYDKDF (reference sequence). CDR3 length equals 14 residues. Trimming cost V 1 base and J 1 base, with 5 bases left between them. The CDR3 nucleotides read TGTGCCACCAGCAGAGCCGGGTCCTACAATGAGCAGTTCTTC. Translation: CATSRAGSYNEQFF.

This clone was detected once. The rearrangement links TRBV20-1 to TRBJ2-7; TRBD2 matches at 8 bases. With V trimmed by 3 bases and J by 4 bases, 8 bases remained unmatched. CDR1 and CDR2 from the germline V gene are DFQATT and SNEGSKA (reference sequence). The CDR3 has 14 residues. The CDR3 bases are TGCAGTGCTAGTCTTCCGGGAGGGCCGTACGAGCAGTACTTC. It is translated as CSASLPGGPYEQYF.

The chain has TRBV7-9 and TRBJ2-2; D is undetermined. In germline, CDR1 is SEHNR, CDR2 FQNEAQ (reference sequence). Trimming removed 5 bases at V and 4 bases at J, with 8 bases between. The CDR3 runs to 13 residues. This CDR3 is CASSPYTTGELFF. CDR3 sequence (DNA): TGTGCCAGCAGCCCTTACACCACCGGGGAGCTGTTTTTT.

The gene calls are TRBV20-1 and TRBJ2-5; 10 bases agree with TRBD2. V shed 3 bases and J 5 bases; nucleotides not matched to a gene: 15. The CDR3 has 17 residues. CDR1 and CDR2 from the germline V gene are DFQATT and SNEGSKA (reference sequence). In DNA form, the CDR3 reads TGCAGTGCTAGTGCGATTCCCACTAGCGGGATGACCGAGACCCAGTACTTC. This encodes CSASAIPTSGMTETQYF.

V gene TRBV4-1 combines with J gene TRBJ2-2, with 7 bases identical to TRBD2. Germline trimming cut 4 bases from V and 2 bases from J; bases unmatched to any gene: 4. CDR3 size: 15 residues. CDR1 MGHRA and CDR2 YSYEKL come from the germline V gene. The CDR3 spells CASSRGTTNTGELFF. The DNA for the CDR3 is TGCGCCAGCAGCCGAGGGACTACTAACACCGGGGAGCTGTTTTTT.

The chain uses TRBV30 and TRBJ2-6, with TRBD1 as a possible D gene (6 bases). CDR3 length: 16 residues. V shed 4 bases and J shed 0 bases, with 13 bases lying between them. Germline values: CDR1 GTSNPN, CDR2 SVGIG (reference sequence). CDR3 residues: CAWNPDRVSGANVLTF. The DNA of the CDR3 is TGTGCCTGGAACCCGGACAGAGTCTCTGGGGCCAACGTCCTGACTTTC.

Here the CDR3 reads CASTTGDSYNEQFF. CDR3 DNA sequence: TGTGCCAGCACCACAGGGGACTCCTACAATGAGCAGTTCTTC. This chain links TRBV6-5 with TRBJ2-1; TRBD1 matches at 7 bases. The CDR3 totals 14 residues. Trimming took 7 bases from V and 0 from J; bases not matched to a gene: 3. Looked up from germline, CDR1 is MNHEY and CDR2 is SVGAGI.

V gene TRBV27 combines with J gene TRBJ2-2; TRBD1 matches at 7 bases. J gave up 1 base and V 2 bases, and 7 bases lay outside the gene matches. CDR3 length: 17 amino acids. Per germline, CDR1 MNHEY and CDR2 SMNVEV (reference sequence). CDR3: CASSLSLGQRNTGELFF. The CDR3, as DNA: TGTGCCAGCAGTTTAAGCCTGGGACAGCGGAACACCGGGGAGCTGTTTTTT.

The gene calls are TRBV7-9 and TRBJ2-7; D gene ambiguous. The length of the CDR3 is 10 residues. Germline values: CDR1 SEHNR, CDR2 FQNEAQ (reference sequence). The V and J ends lost 5 bases and 4 bases respectively, with 3 bases between them. The CDR3 DNA follows: TGTGCCAGCAGCCCGTACGAGCAGTACTTC. The encoded protein is CASSPYEQYF.

This clone was picked up one time. The chain couples TRBV5-1 to TRBJ2-3, with 12 bases fitting TRBD2. Germline V CDR1 and CDR2: SGHRS, YFSETQ. The ends lost 0 bases at V and 6 bases at J; junction bases unmatched: 2. CDR3 length: 15 residues. The CDR3 protein is CASSLETSGSDTQYF. For the CDR3, the DNA is TGCGCCAGCAGCTTGGAGACTAGCGGGAGTGATACGCAGTATTTT. The full variable domain, its missing parts supplied by reference TRBV5-1 and TRBJ2-3, is KAGVTQTPRYLIKTRGQQVTLSCSPISGHRSVSWYQQTPGQGLQFLFEYFSETQRNKGNFPGRFSGRQFSNSRSEMNVSTLELGDSALYLCASSLETSGSDTQYFGPGTRLTVL.

This CDR3 reads CASSGKQEAGGSTDTQYF. The CDR3 bases are TGTGCCAGCAGTGGCAAACAGGAGGCGGGGGGGAGCACAGATACGCAGTATTTT. The chain joins TRBV3-1 (or the pseudogene TRBV3-2) to TRBJ2-3; 9 bases are a match to TRBD2. CDR1 and CDR2 from the germline V gene are LGHDT and YNNKEL (reference sequence). This CDR3 spans 18 amino acids. Unmatched junction bases numbered 13, after V lost 6 bases and J lost 0 bases.

V is TRBV6-2 or TRBV6-3 and J is TRBJ1-2; no clear D gene. From germline, CDR1 is MNHEY and CDR2 SVGEGT. This CDR3 has 12 amino acids. The V end lost 5 bases, the J end lost 3 bases, and 7 bases lay between the germline ends. The CDR3 nucleotides read TGTGCCAGCAGTAAGAGAGACTATGGCTACACCTTC. This translates into CASSKRDYGYTF.

The V call is TRBV13, the J call TRBJ2-7, with 12 bases aligning to TRBD2. In germline, CDR1 is PRHDT, CDR2 FYEKMQ (reference sequence). The CDR3 totals 18 residues. Unmatched junction bases numbered 10, after V lost 4 bases and J lost 0 bases. CDR3 bases: TGTGCCAGCAGCTCCTCAGGACTAGCGGGACGGGGCTCCTACGAGCAGTACTTC. This encodes CASSSSGLAGRGSYEQYF.

The chain couples TRBV19 to TRBJ2-7; maybe TRBD1 (6 bases). V was trimmed by 3 bases and J by 0 bases, leaving 15 bases between them. The CDR3 contains 16 residues. Germline values: CDR1 LNHDA, CDR2 SQIVND (reference sequence). The CDR3 nucleotides are TGTGCCAGTAGTATGTTCGGGCAGGGGAGCTCCTACGAGCAGTACTTC. Encoded protein: CASSMFGQGSSYEQYF.

The chain has TRBV19 and TRBJ1-6; D call uncertain. CDR3 length: 12 amino acids. CDR1 is LNHDA, CDR2 SQIVND, per germline (reference sequence). V lost 4 bases and J lost 6, with 4 bases in between. CDR3 amino acids: CASSTSNSPLHF. The CDR3 bases are TGTGCCAGTAGTACTTCTAATTCACCCCTCCACTTT.

The chain employs TRBV5-4 and TRBJ2-7; D call uncertain. In germline, CDR1 is SGHNT, CDR2 YYREEE (reference sequence). The CDR3 length is 13 residues. The V gene lost 0 bases and the J gene lost 2 bases, with 6 bases spanning the gap. As DNA, the CDR3 is TGTGCCAGCAGCTTGGACAGCCCCTACGAGCAGTACTTC. This translates into CASSLDSPYEQYF.

This rearrangement joins TRBV3-1 (or the pseudogene TRBV3-2) to TRBJ1-1; tentatively, D is TRBD1 (6 bases). The germline CDR1 and CDR2 sequences are LGHDT and YNNKEL (reference sequence). This CDR3 spans 13 amino acids. Trimming took 5 bases from V and 4 from J, leaving 11 bases between them. CDR3 bases: TGTGCCAGCAGCTACGGACAGCTCACTGAAGCTTTCTTT. Translating it yields CASSYGQLTEAFF.